A selection of T cell receptor beta chains follows, all from one sample in a study of identifying expanded T cells in peripheral blood. Profiled with immunoSEQ multiplex PCR; TCRdb holds only in-frame clones, not every one. The table has 95,000 to 150,000 clones, 84% seen once. The sequenced sample consisted of blood. These TCRs come from a person aged 18 to 70 in good health. CDR3s include the opening cysteine and the closing phenylalanine or tryptophan. Each record gives: clone size, J gene, V gene, D gene, CDR3 protein, CDR3 DNA. D genes are given only for firm matches. Size is stated for part of the rows, as once, few or many counts, or as a class when the clone is expanded.

. | TRBJ1-5 | TRBV7-9 | . | CASSESWGELRPQHF | TGTGCCAGCAGCGAAAGTTGGGGGGAATTGCGGCCCCAGCATTTT
. | TRBJ1-1 | TRBV5-6 | . | CASSLTYTEAFF | TGTGCCAGCAGCCTGACCTACACTGAAGCTTTCTTT
. | TRBJ1-1 | TRBV5-1 | . | CASTGLAFGSEAFF | TGCGCCAGCACAGGGTTGGCTTTTGGCTCTGAAGCTTTCTTT
. | TRBJ1-4 | TRBV4-1 | . | CASSQDRGRSLAEKLFF | TGCGCCAGCAGCCAAGATCGGGGACGTTCATTGGCCGAAAAACTGTTTTTT
few | TRBJ1-5 | TRBV7-9 | . | CASSLERGLQHF | TGTGCCAGCAGCTTAGAGAGGGGTCTCCAGCATTTT
. | TRBJ1-1 | TRBV7-2 | . | CASSPRPMNTEAFF | TGTGCCAGCAGCCCGAGACCCATGAACACTGAAGCTTTCTTT
. | TRBJ1-5 | TRBV2 | . | CASSEALFRGASNQPQHF | TGTGCCAGCAGTGAAGCGCTATTTCGGGGGGCTTCAAATCAGCCCCAGCATTTT
. | TRBJ1-1 | TRBV7-8 | . | CASSSRRRSEAFF | TGTGCCAGCAGCTCCCGCCGGCGTTCTGAAGCTTTCTTT
. | TRBJ2-7 | TRBV5-4 | . | CASTLAGAGEQYF | TGTGCCAGCACCCTAGCCGGGGCGGGCGAGCAGTACTTC
. | TRBJ1-1 | TRBV5-1 | . | CASSLLQGISTEAFF | TGCGCCAGCAGCTTGTTGCAGGGGATTAGTACTGAAGCTTTCTTT
. | TRBJ2-2 | TRBV5-1 | TRBD2 | CASRPKLAGGYTGELFF | TGCGCCAGCAGGCCAAAACTAGCGGGGGGTTATACCGGGGAGCTGTTTTTT
. | TRBJ1-3 | TRBV2 | . | CASSDRGNGNTIYF | TGTGCCAGCAGTGATAGAGGGAATGGAAACACCATATATTTT
. | TRBJ1-3 | TRBV5-1 | . | CASSLSSGNTIYF | TGCGCCAGCAGCTTGTCCTCTGGAAACACCATATATTTT
. | TRBJ2-7 | TRBV4-1 | . | CASSQDSEQYF | TGCGCCAGCAGCCAAGACAGCGAGCAGTACTTC
. | TRBJ1-2 | TRBV4-3 | . | CASSQDRAGSYTF | TGCGCCAGCAGCCAAGATCGGGCAGGAAGCTACACCTTC
. | TRBJ2-6 | TRBV5-6 | . | CASSFSTEPSGANVLTF | TGTGCCAGCAGCTTCTCCACAGAGCCATCAGGGGCCAACGTCCTGACTTTC
. | TRBJ1-2 | TRBV29-1 | . | CSVGGRDYGYTF | TGCAGCGTTGGCGGACGGGACTATGGCTACACCTTC
. | TRBJ1-4 | TRBV7-2 | TRBD1 | CASSLRTRQGKLFF | TGTGCCAGCAGCTTACGAACCCGACAGGGAAAACTGTTTTTT
. | TRBJ1-1 | TRBV5-6 | . | CASSFPLMNTEAFF | TGTGCCAGCAGCTTTCCACTCATGAACACTGAAGCTTTCTTT
few | TRBJ2-7 | TRBV7-2 | . | CASSSGGGWRYF | TGTGCCAGCAGCTCGGGTGGGGGCTGGCGGTACTTC
. | TRBJ1-6 | TRBV7-9 | . | CASSLTAGESPLHF | TGTGCCAGCAGCCTGACAGCTGGGGAATCACCCCTCCACTTT
. | TRBJ2-7 | TRBV9 | TRBD1 | CASSVGDGTAYEQYF | TGTGCCAGCAGCGTAGGAGATGGGACAGCCTACGAGCAGTACTTC
. | TRBJ1-1 | TRBV6-1 | . | CASSETEHTEAFF | TGTGCCAGCAGTGAAACAGAACACACTGAAGCTTTCTTT
. | TRBJ1-2 | TRBV19 | . | CASSIGTSYGYTF | TGTGCCAGTAGTATCGGGACCTCCTATGGCTACACCTTC
once | TRBJ1-5 | TRBV4-1 | TRBD1 | CASSQEVGRTGGNQPQHF | TGCGCCAGCAGCCAAGAAGTTGGTCGGACAGGGGGCAATCAGCCCCAGCATTTT
. | TRBJ1-1 | TRBV7-9 | . | CASSPLGPEAFF | TGTGCCAGCAGCCCGTTAGGACCTGAAGCTTTCTTT
. | TRBJ1-5 | TRBV2 | . | CASLRDGNQPQHF | TGTGCCAGCCTAAGGGACGGCAATCAGCCCCAGCATTTT
. | TRBJ1-6 | TRBV10-2 | . | CASSDSGNSPLHF | TGCGCCAGCAGTGATAGCGGGAATTCACCCCTCCACTTT
few | TRBJ1-1 | TRBV28 | TRBD1 | CASSLGTGRMNTEAFF | TGTGCCAGCAGTCTAGGGACAGGGAGAATGAACACTGAAGCTTTCTTT
. | TRBJ1-2 | TRBV7-8 | . | CASSPRTELGYGYTF | TGTGCCAGCAGCCCTCGTACGGAGCTAGGGTATGGCTACACCTTC
. | TRBJ2-7 | TRBV7-2 | . | CASSLDPGLLEQYF | TGTGCCAGCAGCTTAGACCCGGGGCTATTGGAGCAGTACTTC
. | TRBJ1-5 | TRBV7-2 | . | CASSLMPGASLGQPQHF | TGTGCCAGCAGCTTAATGCCGGGGGCCAGCCTAGGTCAGCCCCAGCATTTT
. | TRBJ1-5 | TRBV2 | . | CASSEQGRGNQPQHF | TGTGCCAGCAGTGAGCAGGGTAGAGGCAATCAGCCCCAGCATTTT
few | TRBJ1-6 | TRBV2 | . | CASSVGMGSPLHF | TGTGCCAGCAGTGTAGGGATGGGTTCACCCCTCCACTTT
. | TRBJ1-2 | TRBV18 | . | CASSQVEGDYGYTF | TGTGCCAGCTCACAGGTGGAGGGGGACTATGGCTACACCTTC
. | TRBJ2-2 | TRBV6-1 | . | CASSTGTANTGELFF | TGTGCCAGCAGTACCGGGACGGCAAACACCGGGGAGCTGTTTTTT
. | TRBJ1-2 | TRBV19 | . | CASSQFYGYTF | TGTGCCAGTAGTCAATTCTATGGCTACACCTTC
. | TRBJ1-6 | TRBV6-5 | . | CASSYGGRRRNSPLHF | TGTGCCAGCAGTTACGGGGGCAGGAGAAGAAATTCACCCCTCCACTTT
. | TRBJ1-4 | TRBV11-2 | . | CASSLDPRGGKLFF | TGTGCCAGCAGCTTAGATCCAAGGGGGGGAAAACTGTTTTTT
. | TRBJ1-6 | TRBV30 | . | CAWSSGFSPLHF | TGTGCCTGGAGTTCCGGTTTTTCACCCCTCCACTTT
. | TRBJ2-3 | TRBV5-4 | . | CASSLGTASTDTQYF | TGTGCCAGCAGCTTGGGGACGGCTAGCACAGATACGCAGTATTTT
. | TRBJ1-5 | TRBV19 | . | CASSSPGDSNQPQHF | TGTGCCAGTAGTTCGCCCGGAGATAGCAATCAGCCCCAGCATTTT
. | TRBJ1-1 | TRBV5-1 | . | CASSLYQMNTEAFF | TGCGCCAGCAGCTTGTATCAGATGAACACTGAAGCTTTCTTT
. | TRBJ1-4 | TRBV25-1 | . | CASSVRGRDEKLFF | TGTGCCAGCAGTGTCCGAGGGAGGGATGAAAAACTGTTTTTT
. | TRBJ1-1 | TRBV19 | . | CASSRRTVNTEAFF | TGTGCCAGTAGTCGGAGGACAGTGAACACTGAAGCTTTCTTT
. | TRBJ1-2 | TRBV7-2 | . | CASSFVAGYTF | TGTGCCAGCAGCTTCGTGGCGGGCTACACCTTC
once | TRBJ2-1 | TRBV5-1 | . | CASSRGPTGSGEQFF | TGCGCCAGCAGCAGAGGCCCCACAGGGTCGGGTGAGCAGTTCTTC
. | TRBJ2-5 | TRBV2 | TRBD2 | CASSSRGLADETQYF | TGTGCCAGCAGCTCTAGGGGACTAGCGGACGAGACCCAGTACTTC
. | TRBJ1-6 | TRBV18 | . | CASSPQTGKESPLHF | TGTGCCAGCTCACCCCAAACAGGGAAAGAATCACCCCTCCACTTT
. | TRBJ1-3 | TRBV6-5 | . | CASSYSLGSGNTIYF | TGTGCCAGCAGTTACTCTCTAGGGTCCGGAAACACCATATATTTT
. | TRBJ1-5 | TRBV19 | . | CASSIGGQPQHF | TGTGCCAGTAGTATAGGGGGGCAGCCCCAGCATTTT
. | TRBJ2-5 | TRBV18 | . | CASSPGQKETQYF | TGTGCCAGCTCTCCAGGGCAGAAAGAGACCCAGTACTTC
. | TRBJ2-2 | TRBV7-7 | . | CASSIDSSTGELFF | TGTGCCAGCAGCATCGACAGCAGCACCGGGGAGCTGTTTTTT
. | TRBJ1-1 | TRBV29-1 | . | CSVLPILNTEAFF | TGCAGCGTTCTCCCGATATTGAACACTGAAGCTTTCTTT
. | TRBJ2-1 | TRBV4-1 | . | CASSQHSPRSSYNEQFF | TGCGCCAGCAGCCAACACAGCCCCAGGAGCTCCTACAATGAGCAGTTCTTC
. | TRBJ2-1 | TRBV27 | TRBD1 | CASRRQGSDEQFF | TGTGCCAGCAGACGACAGGGTTCGGATGAGCAGTTCTTC
. | TRBJ1-6 | TRBV2 | . | CASRPSRGSPLHF | TGTGCCAGCAGACCGAGTAGGGGGTCACCCCTCCACTTT
. | TRBJ2-3 | TRBV6-5 | . | CASRQGGQADTQYF | TGTGCCAGCAGGCAAGGGGGGCAGGCAGATACGCAGTATTTT
. | TRBJ1-2 | TRBV30 | . | CAWSVPRSDSFYGYTF | TGTGCCTGGAGTGTCCCCAGATCGGACAGCTTCTATGGCTACACCTTC